The 5 T cell receptor beta chains reported below all come from one sample, sequenced in a study of T-cell memory formation after mild COVID-19. TCRdb ran MiXCR on the 5' RACE reads and lists one entry per CDR3 protein. The sample lists some 150,000 distinct CDR3 sequences; roughly a fifth were seen once. Sample: PBMCs or a T cell subset sorted from them (not recorded which). The receptors were gathered from an adult woman who had mild COVID-19 (a few samples of this study predate the infection). Cell type and time point are not known.

This clonotype was recorded a few times. The rearrangement joins TRBV7-6 to TRBJ2-3, with no clear D. The CDR3 length is 16 residues. Germline CDR1 SGHVS, CDR2 FNYEAQ. V lost 5 bases and J 4 bases, leaving 19 bases between the germline ends. The CDR3 nucleotides read TGTGCCAGCAGCCCCCGCAGTAACGGTCAGGCAGATACGCAGTATTTT. Residues: CASSPRSNGQADTQYF. Full variable domain (rest looked up from reference TRBV7-6 and TRBJ2-3): GAGVSQSPRYKVTKRGQDVALRCDPISGHVSLYWYRQALGQGPEFLTYFNYEAQQDKSGLPNDRFSAERPEGSISTLTIQRTEQRDSAMYRCASSPRSNGQADTQYFGPGTRLTVL.

This clonotype was seen at least ten times. The chain employs TRBV5-1 and TRBJ2-3; 7 nucleotides line up with TRBD1. V lost 1 base to trimming and J lost 1 base; unmatched junction nucleotides: 6. The CDR3 has 16 amino acids. The germline V gene has CDR1 SGHRS and CDR2 YFSETQ. The CDR3 sequence is CASSLSGTVRTDTQYF. As DNA, the CDR3 is TGCGCCAGCAGCTTGTCCGGGACAGTGCGCACAGATACGCAGTATTTT.

In this sample, this clonotype turned up a few times. The chain recombines TRBV11-2 with TRBJ2-1, with 8 bases matching TRBD1. The CDR3 length is 12 residues. V lost 4 bases and J lost 9; bases outside the gene matches: 2. CDR1 is SGHAT, CDR2 FQNNGV, per germline. The DNA of the CDR3 is TGTGCCAGCAGCTGGACAGGGACTGAGCAGTTCTTC. It is translated as CASSWTGTEQFF. The complete variable domain, with remaining parts taken from reference TRBV11-2 and TRBJ2-1, reads EAGVAQSPRYKIIEKRQSVAFWCNPISGHATLYWYQQILGQGPKLLIQFQNNGVVDDSQLPKDRFSAERLKGVDSTLKIQPAKLEDSAVYLCASSWTGTEQFFGPGTRLTVL.

The chain recombines TRBV5-1 with TRBJ2-1; D gene unclear. The length of the CDR3 is 15 residues. CDR1 and CDR2 (germline): SGHRS, YFSETQ. Trimming stripped 4 bases from V and 0 bases from J, with 11 bases between. The CDR3 DNA reads as TGCGCCAGCAGCGGCCGAGCGAGCTCCTACAATGAGCAGTTCTTC. Translated, it gives CASSGRASSYNEQFF. Supplemented by reference TRBV5-1 and TRBJ2-1, the full variable domain reads KAGVTQTPRYLIKTRGQQVTLSCSPISGHRSVSWYQQTPGQGLQFLFEYFSETQRNKGNFPGRFSGRQFSNSRSEMNVSTLELGDSALYLCASSGRASSYNEQFFGPGTRLTVL.

The chain uses TRBV7-3 and TRBJ1-1, with a weak D call TRBD1 (5 bases). The CDR3 consists of 13 residues. Germline V lookup: CDR1 SGHTA, CDR2 FQGTGA. V was clipped by 8 bases and J by 1 base, with 11 bases between them. In nucleotides, the CDR3 is TGTGCCAGCGGGCAGGGAACGAACACTGAAGCTTTCTTT. Translated: CASGQGTNTEAFF.